Sequencing of this T cell receptor beta chain was carried out in a study of blood T cell repertoires in COVID-19. Using immunoSEQ multiplex PCR, the repertoire was profiled, and TCRdb retains in-frame clones only, with some absent. The data show roughly 370,000 clones, 85% to 90% seen once. Sequenced material: PBMCs or T cells enriched from blood (not recorded which). The sequence derives from a woman aged 45 to 65 who had recovered from COVID-19.

The CDR3 sequence is CAWTGAYNSPLHF. For the CDR3, the DNA is TGTGCCTGGACGGGGGCCTATAATTCACCCCTCCACTTT. The rearrangement uses TRBV30 and TRBJ1-6; the D gene is possibly TRBD1 (5 bases). CDR1 is GTSNPN and CDR2 is SVGIG in the germline V gene (reference sequence). The CDR3 extends over 13 amino acids. V gave up 4 bases and J gave up 2 bases, with 6 bases separating them. Full variable domain (rest looked up from reference TRBV30 and TRBJ1-6): SQTIHQWPATLVQPVGSPLSLECTVEGTSNPNLYWYRQAAGRGLQLLFYSVGIGQISSEVPQNLSASRPQDRQFILSSKKLLLSDSGFYLCAWTGAYNSPLHFGNGTRLTVT.